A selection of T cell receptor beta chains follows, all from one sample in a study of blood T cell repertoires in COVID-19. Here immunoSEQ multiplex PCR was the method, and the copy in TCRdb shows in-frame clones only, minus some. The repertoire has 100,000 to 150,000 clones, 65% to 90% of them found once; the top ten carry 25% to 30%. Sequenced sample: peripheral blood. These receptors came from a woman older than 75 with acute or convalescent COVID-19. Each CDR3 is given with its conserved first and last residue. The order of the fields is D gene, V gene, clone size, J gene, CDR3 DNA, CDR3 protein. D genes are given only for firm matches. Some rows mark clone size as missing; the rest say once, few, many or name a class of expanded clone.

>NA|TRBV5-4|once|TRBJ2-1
TGTGCCAGCAAAATAGACGGGGGGCCCTACAATGAGCAGTTCTTC
CASKIDGGPYNEQFF
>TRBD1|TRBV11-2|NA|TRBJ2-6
TGTGCCAGCAGCTCCTACCGACAGGGGGCATCTGGGGCCAACGTCCTGACTTTC
CASSSYRQGASGANVLTF
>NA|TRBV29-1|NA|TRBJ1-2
TGCAGCGTAGCCGGGATTAGGGATGGCTACACCTTC
CSVAGIRDGYTF
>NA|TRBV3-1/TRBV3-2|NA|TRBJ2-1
TGTGCCAGCAGCCCCCTGGGCAGGTGGAATGAGCAGTTCTTC
CASSPLGRWNEQFF
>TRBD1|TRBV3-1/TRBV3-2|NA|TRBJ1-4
TGTGCCAGCAGCCCAGGGGGGATGAGGACTAATGAAAAACTGTTTTTT
CASSPGGMRTNEKLFF
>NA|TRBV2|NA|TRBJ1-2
TGTGCCAGCAGTGAGGAAGGAGTGAGCTATGGCTACACCTTC
CASSEEGVSYGYTF
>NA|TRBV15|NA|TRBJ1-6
TGTGCCACCAGTAACAGAGCCAATTCACCCCTCCACTTT
CATSNRANSPLHF
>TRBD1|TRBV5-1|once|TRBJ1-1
TGCGCCAGCAGCTTTCAGGGGGCGTTCGGGAACACTGAAGCTTTCTTT
CASSFQGAFGNTEAFF
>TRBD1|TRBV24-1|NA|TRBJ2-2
TGTGCCACCAGTGGGGGGACAGGAATGAACACCGGGGAGCTGTTTTTT
CATSGGTGMNTGELFF
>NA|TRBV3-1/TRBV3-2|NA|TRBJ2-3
TGTGCCAGCAGCCCCGTAGCGAGTAGCACAGATACGCAGTATTTT
CASSPVASSTDTQYF
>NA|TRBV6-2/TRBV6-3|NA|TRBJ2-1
TGTGCCAGCAGTCCCGAGGAGGGTTCTCAATGGGAGCAGTTCTTC
CASSPEEGSQWEQFF
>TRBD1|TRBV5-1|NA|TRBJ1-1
TGCGCCAGCAGCCGCTGGACAGGGCAAAACACTGAAGCTTTCTTT
CASSRWTGQNTEAFF
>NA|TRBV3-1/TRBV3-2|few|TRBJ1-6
TGTGCCAGCACCCCAGGCGGGGGGCGCGATTCACCCCTCCACTTT
CASTPGGGRDSPLHF
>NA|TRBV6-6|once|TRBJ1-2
TGTGCCAGCAGCTCACCCAGGGCCTCTAACTATGGCTACACCTTC
CASSSPRASNYGYTF
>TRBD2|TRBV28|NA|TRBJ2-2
TGTGCCAGCAGTAGCGGGGGGGCAGGAACCGGGGAGCTGTTTTTT
CASSSGGAGTGELFF
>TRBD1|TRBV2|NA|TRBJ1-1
TGTGCCACCAGGACAGGGGGCTACACTGAAGCTTTCTTT
CATRTGGYTEAFF
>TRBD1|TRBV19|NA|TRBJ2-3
TGTGCCAGTAGTATTTGGACAGGGGGATTAGATACGCAGTATTTT
CASSIWTGGLDTQYF
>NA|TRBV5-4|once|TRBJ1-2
TGTGCCAGCAGCTCGAAGCCCGGCCAGGTGGGCTATGGCTACACCTTC
CASSSKPGQVGYGYTF
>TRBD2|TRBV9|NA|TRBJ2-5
TGTGCCAGCAGCGCTGGGACTAGCGGGGGCCTCCAAGAGACCCAGTACTTC
CASSAGTSGGLQETQYF
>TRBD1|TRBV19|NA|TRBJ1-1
TGTGCCAGTAGTATAGCGGACAGGGTCCACTCCGCTTTCTTT
CASSIADRVHSAFF
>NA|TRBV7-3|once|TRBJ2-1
TGTGCCAGCAGCTTAAGGGGCGGGGTATCCTACAATGAGCAGTTCTTC
CASSLRGGVSYNEQFF
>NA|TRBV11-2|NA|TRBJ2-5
TGTGCCAGCAGCCCTGGAGCTGCGACCCAGTACTTC
CASSPGAATQYF
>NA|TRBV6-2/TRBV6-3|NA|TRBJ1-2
TGTGCCAGCAGTTACCCGCCAGGGCGAACTAACTATGGCTACACCTTC
CASSYPPGRTNYGYTF
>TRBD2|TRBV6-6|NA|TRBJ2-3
TGTGCCAGCCAAGAATTATGGCGGGGGAGCACAGATACGCAGTATTTT
CASQELWRGSTDTQYF
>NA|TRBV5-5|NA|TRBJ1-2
TGTGCCAGCAGCTTGGTGTCCAGCTATGGCTACACCTTC
CASSLVSSYGYTF
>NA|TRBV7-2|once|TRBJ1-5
TGTGCCAGCAGCTTAAGCGGGGGGGATCAGCCCCAGCATTTT
CASSLSGGDQPQHF
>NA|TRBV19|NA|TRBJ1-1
TGTGCCAGTAGTATAGCCAGGGATAGCACTGAAGCTTTCTTT
CASSIARDSTEAFF
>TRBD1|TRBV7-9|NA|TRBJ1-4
TGTGCCAGCAGCCTATACGGGGAGATCGACAGGGTCGGCGAAAAACTGTTTTTT
CASSLYGEIDRVGEKLFF
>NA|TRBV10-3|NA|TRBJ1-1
TGTGCCATCAGCGCAGATGCGAACACTGAAGCTTTCTTT
CAISADANTEAFF
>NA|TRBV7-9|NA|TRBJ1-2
TGTGCCAGCAGCTTAACCGGGATAGGTGGCTACACCTTC
CASSLTGIGGYTF
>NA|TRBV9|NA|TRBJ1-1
TGTGCCAGCAGCATTGGACAGTTGAACACTGAAGCTTTCTTT
CASSIGQLNTEAFF
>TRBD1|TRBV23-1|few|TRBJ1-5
TGCGCCAGCGAACCGGGACAGGGGGCCGATGGCAATCAGCCCCAGCATTTT
CASEPGQGADGNQPQHF
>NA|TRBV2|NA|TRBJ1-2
TGTGCCAGCAGTGAAGGAACAGGGAACTATGGCTACACCTTC
CASSEGTGNYGYTF
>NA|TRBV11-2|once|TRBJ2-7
TGTGCCAGCAGCCGTGAGGCGGAGCAGTACTTC
CASSREAEQYF
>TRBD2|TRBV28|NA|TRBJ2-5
TGTGCCAGCACTAGCGGGGAGACCCAGTACTTC
CASTSGETQYF
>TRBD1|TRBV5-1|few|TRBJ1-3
TGCGCCAGCAGCGGACAGGGGGGCACTGGAAACACCATATATTTT
CASSGQGGTGNTIYF
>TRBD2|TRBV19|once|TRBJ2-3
TGTGCCAGTAGTATAAGCGGGGGACGAGATACGCAGTATTTT
CASSISGGRDTQYF
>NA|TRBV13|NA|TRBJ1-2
TGTGCCAGCAGCTCGCACCCAGGGTATGGCTACACCTTC
CASSSHPGYGYTF
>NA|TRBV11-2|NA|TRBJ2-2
TGTGCCAGCAGCCCCGGACAGACCGGGGAGCTGTTTTTT
CASSPGQTGELFF
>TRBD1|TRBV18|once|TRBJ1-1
TGTGCCAGCTCACCACCGAGGGACAGGGCCAGCACTGAAGCTTTCTTT
CASSPPRDRASTEAFF
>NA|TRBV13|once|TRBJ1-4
TGTGCCAGCAGCTTAAGGGGAACAGGAAGGAATGAAAAACTGTTTTTT
CASSLRGTGRNEKLFF
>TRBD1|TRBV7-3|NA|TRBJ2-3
TGTGCCAGCAGCTTGGGGACAGGGGGTCCCTATACGCAGTATTTT
CASSLGTGGPYTQYF
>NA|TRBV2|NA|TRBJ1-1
TGTGCCAGCAGAGGGAGGGAGGGCAGCACTGAAGCTTTCTTT
CASRGREGSTEAFF
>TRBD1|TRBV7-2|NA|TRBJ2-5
TGTGCCAGCAGCTTTGCCGGGACAGGGTTTGAGACCCAGTACTTC
CASSFAGTGFETQYF
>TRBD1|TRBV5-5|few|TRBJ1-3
TGTGCCAGCAGCTCAACGGGACAGTCACTGTACCGAGGAAACACCATATATTTT
CASSSTGQSLYRGNTIYF
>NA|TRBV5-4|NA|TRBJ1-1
TGTGCCAGCAGCTCGAGGGGGGGACGGTACACTGAAGCTTTCTTT
CASSSRGGRYTEAFF
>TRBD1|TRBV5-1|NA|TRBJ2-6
TGCGCCAGCAGCTCAGGGACAGGGGACCGCTCTGGGGCCAACGTCCTGACTTTC
CASSSGTGDRSGANVLTF
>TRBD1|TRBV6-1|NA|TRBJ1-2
TGTGCCAGCAGTGAAGCCCCTCCCTCGACAGGGTGGGGGGCTTATGGCTACACCTTC
CASSEAPPSTGWGAYGYTF
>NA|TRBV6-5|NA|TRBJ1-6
TGTGCCACCCGGCCAGGCCTCTCCTATAATTCACCCCTCCACTTT
CATRPGLSYNSPLHF
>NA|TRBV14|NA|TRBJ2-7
TGTGCCAGCAGCCCCCGGGGTGGTAAACGGAACGAGCAGTACTTC
CASSPRGGKRNEQYF
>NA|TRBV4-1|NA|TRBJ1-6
TGCGCCAGCAGCCAATTCCATCCGGACACCAGTGGTTCACCCCTCCACTTT
CASSQFHPDTSGSPLHF
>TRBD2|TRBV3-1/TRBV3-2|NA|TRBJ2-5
TGTGCCAGCAGCCAAGGACTAGCGGGGGGGCTTGGAGAGACCCAGTACTTC
CASSQGLAGGLGETQYF
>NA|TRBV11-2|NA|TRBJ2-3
TGTGCCAGCAGCTTAGATCGGGGGTGGGGCACAGATACGCAGTATTTT
CASSLDRGWGTDTQYF
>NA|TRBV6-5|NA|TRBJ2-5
TGTGCCAGCACGAGTGGAGGACAGTACCAAGAGACCCAGTACTTC
CASTSGGQYQETQYF
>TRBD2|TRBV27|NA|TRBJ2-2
TGTGCCAGCAGTTCTAGCGGGGGGGCGTTCGTCGGGGAGCTGTTTTTT
CASSSSGGAFVGELFF